A single sample gave rise to the 24 T cell receptor beta chains below, sequenced in a study of T cells after yellow fever vaccination. TCRdb used MiXCR to reprocess the 5' RACE reads, holding one entry per CDR3 protein. The sample has 320,000 or so distinct CDR3 sequences, about 7.8% seen once. This sample comprised PBMCs, obtained around 45 days after the first yellow fever vaccination. The receptors were sampled from a man between 18 and 29 years old who received the YFV17D yellow fever vaccine.

The CDR3 nucleotides are TGTGCCAGCAGCCATCCCGGGACAGCCTACAATGAGCAGTTCTTC. Translated, it gives CASSHPGTAYNEQFF. The chain links TRBV14 to TRBJ2-1; 7 nucleotides agree with TRBD1. Germline values: CDR1 SGHDN, CDR2 FVKESK. The CDR3 covers 15 residues. With V trimmed by 3 bases and J by 2 bases, 4 bases remained unmatched.

The V gene is TRBV11-2, the J gene TRBJ1-2; a weak D match, TRBD1 (6 bases). The germline V and J ends were trimmed by 5 bases and 2 bases, with 9 bases remaining between them. CDR1 SGHAT and CDR2 FQNNGV come from the germline V gene. The CDR3 spans 13 residues. CDR3 bases: TGTGCCAGCAGCACCGACAGGAACTATGGCTACACCTTC. Protein product: CASSTDRNYGYTF.

The gene calls are TRBV5-1 and TRBJ2-1, with 8 bases aligning to TRBD1. V trimming: 0 bases; J trimming: 10 bases; junction bases outside the gene matches: 12. CDR1 SGHRS and CDR2 YFSETQ come from the germline V gene. This CDR3 region has 16 residues. As DNA, the CDR3 is TGCGCCAGCAGCTTGGTCGGACAGGGCCCCCACGGCGAGCAGTTCTTC. It yields the protein CASSLVGQGPHGEQFF.

The gene calls are TRBV12-3 or TRBV12-4 and TRBJ1-1, with D uncertain. CDR3 length: 15 residues. Deletions cut 7 bases from V and 4 bases from J, with 19 bases between. For the CDR3, the DNA is TGTGCCAGCACCTCTAGCGAGGGCCCGGTCACTGAAGCTTTCTTT. This encodes CASTSSEGPVTEAFF.

The V call is TRBV7-2, the J call TRBJ1-5; D not resolved. CDR1 is SGHTA and CDR2 is FQGNSA in the germline V gene. Trimming left V 4 bases short and J 7 bases short, with 11 bases between. This CDR3 region has 13 residues. CDR3 DNA sequence: TGTGCCAGCAGCTCGGTGGCATGGCAGCCCCAGCATTTT. It encodes CASSSVAWQPQHF.

The CDR3 protein is CASSPGQGRETQYF. Here the CDR3 DNA reads TGTGCCAGCAGCCCGGGACAGGGTCGAGAGACCCAGTACTTC. The rearrangement links TRBV11-2 to TRBJ2-5; 9 nucleotides align to TRBD1. CDR1 is SGHAT, CDR2 FQNNGV, per germline. The V and J ends lost 5 bases and 4 bases, in that order; junction bases with no gene match: 5. The CDR3 extends over 14 amino acids.

This chain joins TRBV10-3 and TRBJ1-2, with 7 nucleotides matching TRBD1. Trimming took 6 bases from V and 2 from J; bases not matched to a gene: 6. The CDR3 consists of 14 residues. The V gene's germline CDR1 is ENHRY and CDR2 SYGVKD. CDR3 nucleotides: TGTGCCATCAGGACGGGACAGCTCAACTATGGCTACACCTTC. Its protein product is CAIRTGQLNYGYTF.

The chain employs TRBV25-1 and TRBJ2-1; the D is unclear. Looked up from germline, CDR1 is MGHDK and CDR2 is SYGVNS. The CDR3 covers 13 residues. The germline V and J ends were trimmed by 5 bases and 7 bases, with 12 bases remaining between them. CDR3: CASSTVSWNEQFF. CDR3 coding DNA: TGTGCCAGCAGTACCGTTTCTTGGAATGAGCAGTTCTTC. Based on the CDR3 plus reference TRBV25-1 and TRBJ2-1, the full variable domain is EADIYQTPRYLVIGTGKKITLECSQTMGHDKMYWYQQDPGMELHLIHYSYGVNSTEKGDLSSESTVSRIRTEHFPLTLESARPSHTSQYLCASSTVSWNEQFFGPGTRLTVL.

Note on this clonotype: This may be a read error, as it is one base from a much larger clone. This chain uses TRBV3-1 with TRBJ2-3, with D unresolved. CDR1 and CDR2 (germline): LGHDT, YNNKEL (reference sequence). The CDR3 length is 14 residues. The CDR3 sequence: CTSSQDLTADTQYF. The CDR3 nucleotides are TGTACCAGCAGCCAAGATCTTACGGCAGATACGCAGTATTTT.

The gene calls are TRBV7-3 and TRBJ1-5; weak D call: TRBD1 (5 bases). CDR1 is SGHTA and CDR2 is FQGTGA in the germline V gene. Trimming took 2 bases from V and 11 from J, leaving 13 bases between them. The CDR3 length is 13 residues. The CDR3 is CASSLEWGGAQHF. Here the CDR3 DNA reads TGTGCCAGCAGCTTAGAGTGGGGGGGGGCCCAGCATTTT.

This clonotype has more than one count but fewer than ten. The chain links TRBV6-2 or TRBV6-3 to TRBJ2-1; perhaps TRBD2 as D (7 bases). V was pared by 8 bases and J by 10 bases, with 18 bases between. The germline CDR1 and CDR2 sequences are MNHEY and SVGEGT. There are 13 residues in the CDR3. The CDR3 DNA reads as TGTGCCAGCGTTATCCGGGGGGCCAGAGAGCAGTTCTTC. It is translated as CASVIRGAREQFF.

The table lists this clonotype with a few counts. CDR3 sequence: CASTKGLTDTQYF. In DNA form, the CDR3 reads TGTGCCAGCACCAAAGGTCTCACAGATACGCAGTATTTT. V gene TRBV2 combines with J gene TRBJ2-3; D is uncertain. This CDR3 spans 13 amino acids. The V end was cut by 7 bases, the J end by 2 bases, with 10 bases between. Germline V gives CDR1 SNHLY, CDR2 FYNNEI.

The V gene is TRBV28, the J gene TRBJ1-1, with TRBD1 as a possible D gene (5 bases). The V end lost 2 bases, the J end lost 2 bases, and 15 bases lay between the germline ends. The length of the CDR3 is 16 residues. Germline loops: CDR1 MDHEN, CDR2 SYDVKM. CDR3 bases: TGTGCCAGCAGTTTAAGGGGCCGAGTTCTAAACACTGAAGCTTTCTTT. It yields the protein CASSLRGRVLNTEAFF.

The chain uses TRBV28 and TRBJ1-3, with D perhaps matching TRBD1 (6 bases). V dropped 6 bases and J dropped 4 bases, with 13 bases sitting between them. CDR1 and CDR2 (germline): MDHEN, SYDVKM. The CDR3 is made up of 14 amino acids. The CDR3 nucleotides read TGTGCCAGCAGCCGACAGGCAGCAGGAAACACCATATATTTT. This gives the protein CASSRQAAGNTIYF.

This clonotype was counted only a few times. The rearrangement uses TRBV14 and TRBJ2-3; no reliable D call. Between the trimmed V and J ends, which lost 4 bases and 7 bases, there was a span of 6 bases. CDR3 length: 11 amino acids. Germline loops: CDR1 SGHDN, CDR2 FVKESK. The DNA of the CDR3 is TGTGCCAGCAGCCGGACCTATACGCAGTATTTT. Translating gives CASSRTYTQYF.

This clonotype occurred a few times. This chain joins TRBV6-2 or TRBV6-3 and TRBJ2-6, with D possibly matching TRBD2 (5 bases). Trimming left V 9 bases short and J 0 bases short, with 9 bases between. This CDR3 is 14 amino acids long. Germline lookup yields CDR1 MNHEY and CDR2 SVGEGT. CDR3 DNA sequence: TGTGCCAGTACCGAGGGCTCTGGGGCCAACGTCCTGACTTTC. Translated: CASTEGSGANVLTF.

The V gene is TRBV6-6, the J gene TRBJ2-7; D is ambiguous. Between the trimmed V and J ends, which lost 2 bases and 2 bases, there was a span of 7 bases. Germline V CDR1 and CDR2: MNHNY, SVGAGI (reference sequence). The CDR3 length is 13 residues. DNA of the CDR3: TGTGCCAGCAGTTACGGCGGTACCTACGAGCAGTACGTC. Protein: CASSYGGTYEQYV.

V is TRBV7-8 and J is TRBJ2-5; no reliable D call. CDR3 length: 15 amino acids. V lost 2 bases to trimming and J lost 2 bases, with 12 bases between them. Germline values: CDR1 SGHVS, CDR2 FQNEAQ. CDR3 sequence (DNA): TGTGCCAGCAGCTTAATCCGCTCCTTTCAAGAGACCCAGTACTTC. Protein: CASSLIRSFQETQYF. Full variable domain (remainder filled in from reference TRBV7-8 and TRBJ2-5): GAGVSQSPRYKVAKRGQDVALRCDPISGHVSLFWYQQALGQGPEFLTYFQNEAQLDKSGLPSDRFFAERPEGSVSTLKIQRTQQEDSAVYLCASSLIRSFQETQYFGPGTRLLVL.

CDR3 bases: TGTGCCAGCAGCCAAGAGTTAGGCAGGGGTTATGGCTACACCTTC. This encodes CASSQELGRGYGYTF. The rearrangement joins TRBV3-1 to TRBJ1-2, with D possibly matching TRBD1 (6 bases). The germline gives CDR1 LGHDT, CDR2 YNNKEL (reference sequence). This CDR3 contains 15 residues. V was cut by 0 bases and J by 5 bases, with 13 bases left in between.

A few counts support this clonotype. The V call is TRBV12-5, the J call TRBJ2-3; 9 nucleotides match TRBD2. CDR1 is LGHNT and CDR2 is FRNRAP in the germline V gene. V lost 4 bases and J lost 3; bases outside the gene matches: 11. This CDR3 has 17 residues. CDR3 amino acids: CASGSFSLAGSTDTQYF. As DNA, the CDR3 is TGTGCTAGTGGTTCATTCAGTCTAGCGGGGAGTACAGATACGCAGTATTTT.

This clonotype was found a few times. The V gene is TRBV20-1, the J gene TRBJ2-1; no clear D gene. The V gene's germline CDR1 is DFQATT and CDR2 SNEGSKA (reference sequence). This CDR3 region has 13 residues. The V end lost 6 bases, the J end lost 8 bases, and 17 bases lay between the germline ends. CDR3 in DNA: TGCAGTGCGTCTCGGTCGGGTATTGATGAGCAGTTCTTC. It specifies CSASRSGIDEQFF.

The rearrangement joins TRBV11-2 to TRBJ2-7; D may be TRBD1 or TRBD2 (6 bases each). V was shortened by 0 bases and J by 0 bases, with 9 bases between the two germline ends. Germline lookup yields CDR1 SGHAT and CDR2 FQNNGV. CDR3 size: 15 residues. The CDR3 loop reads CASSLEWGASYEQYF. The CDR3 DNA is TGTGCCAGCAGCTTAGAGTGGGGGGCCTCCTACGAGCAGTACTTC.

This clonotype was counted ten times or more. The chain carries TRBV7-2 and TRBJ2-2; tentatively, D is TRBD2 (6 bases). Germline CDR1 is SGHTA and CDR2 is FQGNSA. The CDR3 covers 14 residues. V was pared by 6 bases and J by 0 bases, with 8 bases between. The CDR3 nucleotides read TGTGCCAGCAGTTGGGGGGCGAACACCGGGGAGCTGTTTTTT. As protein: CASSWGANTGELFF.

This chain connects TRBV10-3 to TRBJ1-2; no firm D call. V lost 2 bases and J lost 9, with 16 bases in between. CDR1 ENHRY and CDR2 SYGVKD come from the germline V gene. The length of the CDR3 is 14 residues. In DNA, the CDR3 is TGTGCCATCAGTGAGCCGACGATTTCACGGAGCTACACCTTC. Amino acid sequence: CAISEPTISRSYTF.